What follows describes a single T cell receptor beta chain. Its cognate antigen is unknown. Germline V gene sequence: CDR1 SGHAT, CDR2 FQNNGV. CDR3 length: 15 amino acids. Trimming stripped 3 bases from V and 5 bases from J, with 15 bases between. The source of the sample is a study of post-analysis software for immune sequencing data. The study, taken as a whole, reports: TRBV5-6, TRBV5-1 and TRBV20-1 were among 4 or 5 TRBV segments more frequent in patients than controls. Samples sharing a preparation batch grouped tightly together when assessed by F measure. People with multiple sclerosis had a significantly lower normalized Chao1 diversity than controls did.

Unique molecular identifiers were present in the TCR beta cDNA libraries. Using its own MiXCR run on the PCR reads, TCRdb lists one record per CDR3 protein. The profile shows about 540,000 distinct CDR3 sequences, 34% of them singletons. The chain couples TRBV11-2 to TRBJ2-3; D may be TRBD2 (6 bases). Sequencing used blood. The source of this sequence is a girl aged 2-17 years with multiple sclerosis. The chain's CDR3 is CASSFRGWSGDTQYF. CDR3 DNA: TGTGCCAGCAGCTTTCGGGGGTGGTCCGGAGATACGCAGTATTTT.